The T cell receptor (beta chain) described here comes from a study of blood T cell repertoires in COVID-19. Study context: Nucleic acid was either cDNA or gDNA, and it came from T cells, B-cell-depleted T cells, or PBMCs.

This clone was seen more than once but under ten times. Per the original data handling: Estimation of nucleated cell counts was performed using reference gene primer amplification. The assay was immunoSEQ multiplex PCR, and TCRdb's table has in-frame clones only and misses some. V, J and clone size derive from that table, while D and trimming were established from the DNA sequence. The sample shows about 80,000 clones, roughly 78% of them seen only once. Patients at the Seattle site were enrolled during active infection and followed longitudinally. Germline values: CDR1 SGHDT, CDR2 YYEEEE. This CDR3 is 16 amino acids long. Trimming took off 5 bases at V and 3 bases at J, with 15 bases between the two ends.

Sample: peripheral blood. The sequence was obtained from a man aged 55 to 70 with COVID-19, enrolled during active disease. V usage is TRBV5-6 and J usage is TRBJ1-6; D is unresolved. CDR3 in DNA: TGTGCCAGCAGAGCTTGGTGGGAGGGCTATAATTCACCCCTCCACTTT. Translated: CASRAWWEGYNSPLHF.